These 19 T cell receptor beta chains were all obtained from the same sample, sequenced in a study of T cell responses to AZD1222 COVID-19 vaccine. The method was immunoSEQ multiplex PCR; TCRdb's version includes in-frame clones alone and lacks a portion of them. The sample lists some 130,000 clones, 85% occurring once. Specimen: peripheral blood, collected 28 days after the second dose of the MenACWY control vaccine. Source of these receptors: an adult who received the MenACWY meningococcal vaccine as a control.

This sequence joins TRBV29-1 and TRBJ2-3, with D possibly being TRBD2 (5 bases). The length of the CDR3 is 12 residues. From germline, CDR1 is SQVTM and CDR2 ANQGSEA. Trimming shortened V by 7 bases and J by 9 bases, and 17 bases separated the two germline ends. CDR3 residues: CSAQVGDPTQYF. DNA for the CDR3: TGCAGCGCCCAGGTGGGAGATCCAACGCAGTATTTT.

This chain connects TRBV3-1 (or the pseudogene TRBV3-2) to TRBJ2-7; 11 bases align to TRBD2. CDR1 and CDR2 from the germline V gene are LGHDT and YNNKEL (reference sequence). The CDR3 sequence is 14 residues long. Trimming removed 10 bases from V and 11 bases from J; junction bases left unmatched: 16. Here the CDR3 reads CATPSGTSGKSEYV. Here the CDR3 DNA reads TGTGCCACCCCGTCAGGGACTAGCGGAAAAAGTGAGTACGTC.

This chain connects TRBV24-1 to TRBJ2-2; D not certain. V was shortened by 2 bases and J by 3 bases, with 3 bases between the two germline ends. The CDR3 contains 13 residues. Germline V gene lookup returns CDR1 KGHDR and CDR2 SFDVKD. CDR3 residues: CATSDSHTGELFF. The CDR3 coding sequence is TGTGCCACCAGTGATTCCCACACCGGGGAGCTGTTTTTT.

This clone has just one count. J is TRBJ1-1 and V is TRBV29-1, with D possibly TRBD1 on 5 matching bases. This CDR3 is built from 15 residues. In germline, CDR1 is SQVTM, CDR2 ANQGSEA. V gave up 8 bases and J gave up 5 bases, with 24 bases separating them. CDR3 residues: CSIYDGHLGRTEAFF. CDR3 nucleotide sequence: TGCAGCATTTATGATGGACACCTGGGTCGGACTGAAGCTTTCTTT.

The V and J genes are TRBV11-2 and TRBJ2-5; tentatively, D is TRBD1 (5 bases). V dropped 1 base and J dropped 7 bases, with 13 bases sitting between them. Germline V gives CDR1 SGHAT, CDR2 FQNNGV. There are 14 residues in the CDR3. CDR3 nucleotides: TGTGCCAGCAGCTTAGGGCAGGGTTTCGGGACCCAGTACTTC. Its protein is CASSLGQGFGTQYF.

The rearrangement joins TRBV20-1 to TRBJ2-7, with D perhaps being TRBD1 or TRBD2 (5 bases each). This CDR3 has 11 amino acids. Germline V gene sequence: CDR1 DFQATT, CDR2 SNEGSKA (reference sequence). The germline V and J ends were trimmed by 5 bases and 6 bases, with 11 bases remaining between them. The CDR3 DNA is TGCAGTGCTCGGGACCAACTCGAGCAGTACTTC. Translating gives CSARDQLEQYF.

This clone was observed a few times. This chain joins TRBV5-6 and TRBJ1-1, with 9 bases identical to TRBD1. The CDR3 loop spans 15 amino acids. Germline loops: CDR1 SGHDT, CDR2 YYEEEE. The V segment lost 2 bases and the J segment 3 bases; nucleotides outside the gene matches: 5. CDR3 loop: CASSFKQGAYTEAFF. CDR3 nucleotides: TGTGCCAGCAGCTTTAAACAGGGGGCGTACACTGAAGCTTTCTTT.

In its sample, this clone was seen once. The chain links TRBV7-3 to TRBJ2-1, with 8 bases aligning to TRBD2. There are 14 residues in the CDR3. Trimming cost V 1 base and J 8 bases; bases outside gene matches: 4. Germline lookup yields CDR1 SGHTA and CDR2 FQGTGA. The CDR3 spells CASSLSGRMDEQFF. CDR3 nucleotide sequence: TGTGCCAGCAGCTTAAGCGGGAGGATGGATGAGCAGTTCTTC.

This sequence joins TRBV10-3 and TRBJ2-7, with 9 bases lining up with TRBD1. The germline V gene has CDR1 ENHRY and CDR2 SYGVKD. The CDR3 is 14 amino acids. V lost 10 bases, J lost 0 bases, and 7 bases stayed unmatched. Here the CDR3 reads CATSGTGSSYEQYF. CDR3 in DNA: TGTGCCACGTCCGGGACAGGGAGCTCCTACGAGCAGTACTTC.

This chain joins TRBV10-2 and TRBJ2-7; 13 nucleotides line up with TRBD2. The junction had 8 bases not matched to a gene; V was cut back by 6 bases and J by 12 bases. CDR1 and CDR2 (germline): WSHSY, SAAADI. The CDR3 spans 13 residues. The CDR3 spells CASRPGLAGNMYF. CDR3 DNA sequence: TGCGCCAGCAGACCGGGACTAGCGGGAAATATGTACTTC.

This clone was recorded a few times. This CDR3 is also generated by other DNA sequences in the sample. This chain joins TRBV18 and TRBJ1-1; D perhaps matches TRBD1 (6 bases). The CDR3 totals 14 residues. V was clipped by 2 bases and J by 1 base, with 8 bases between them. Germline CDR1 is KGHSH and CDR2 is LQKENI. CDR3 protein: CASSPRGGNTEAFF. The CDR3 bases are TGTGCCAGCTCACCAAGGGGGGGGAACACTGAAGCTTTCTTT.

This chain connects TRBV29-1 to TRBJ1-1; TRBD1 is a possible D gene (6 bases). Trimming cost V 4 bases and J 2 bases, with 11 bases left between them. Germline lookup yields CDR1 SQVTM and CDR2 ANQGSEA. CDR3 length: 13 amino acids. CDR3 residues: CSVVGGVNTEAFF. The CDR3, as DNA: TGCAGCGTTGTCGGGGGCGTCAACACTGAAGCTTTCTTT.

The CDR3 spells CASSLVLGGTGYGYTF. CDR3 bases: TGTGCCAGCAGCTTAGTTTTAGGAGGGACAGGCTATGGCTACACCTTC. The rearrangement links TRBV11-2 to TRBJ1-2; 8 bases fit TRBD1. V shed 1 base and J 4 bases; nucleotides not matched to a gene: 8. The CDR3 totals 16 residues. Looked up from germline, CDR1 is SGHAT and CDR2 is FQNNGV.

With regard to this clone: Other DNA sequences within the sample encode an identical CDR3. The chain combines TRBV5-1 with TRBJ1-2; tentatively, D is TRBD1 (5 bases). Germline CDR1 reads SGHRS; CDR2 reads YFSETQ. This CDR3 has 13 amino acids. Trimming removed 1 base from V and 7 bases from J, with 11 bases in between. This CDR3 reads CASSLTAGGGYTF. CDR3 DNA: TGCGCCAGCAGCTTGACCGCCGGGGGTGGCTACACCTTC.

CDR3 bases: TGCAGCGTTGAAAGAGGGGGACTAGCGGGGAGGACCTACAATGAGCAGTTCTTC. Translation gives CSVERGGLAGRTYNEQFF. The rearrangement joins TRBV29-1 to TRBJ2-1; 13 bases fit TRBD2. Germline V gene sequence: CDR1 SQVTM, CDR2 ANQGSEA. The CDR3 is 18 amino acids. Germline trimming cut 2 bases from V and 2 bases from J; bases unmatched to any gene: 9.

This chain uses TRBV19 with TRBJ1-2; unclear D gene. Trimming took off 4 bases at V and 8 bases at J, with 14 bases between the two ends. Germline CDR1 LNHDA, CDR2 SQIVND (reference sequence). The CDR3 spans 13 residues. Here the CDR3 reads CASSTRPRPGYTF. The CDR3 coding sequence is TGTGCCAGTAGTACTAGACCAAGGCCCGGCTACACCTTC.

The CDR3 sequence: CASSATSAAYEQYF. For the CDR3, the DNA is TGTGCCAGCAGCGCTACTAGCGCGGCCTACGAGCAGTACTTC. The chain employs TRBV7-8 and TRBJ2-7, with 7 bases lining up with TRBD2. V lost 5 bases and J lost 2; bases outside the gene matches: 6. This CDR3 region has 14 residues. The germline V gene has CDR1 SGHVS and CDR2 FQNEAQ. Based on the CDR3 plus reference TRBV7-8 and TRBJ2-7, the full variable domain is GAGVSQSPRYKVAKRGQDVALRCDPISGHVSLFWYQQALGQGPEFLTYFQNEAQLDKSGLPSDRFFAERPEGSVSTLKIQRTQQEDSAVYLCASSATSAAYEQYFGPGTRLTVT.

In DNA form, the CDR3 reads TGTGCCAGCATTTCTCTGACAGGGATGAACACTGAAGCTTTCTTT. Its protein product is CASISLTGMNTEAFF. The rearrangement links TRBV2 to TRBJ1-1; 7 nucleotides align to TRBD1. J lost 0 bases, V lost 7 bases, and 8 bases had no gene match. Germline V lookup: CDR1 SNHLY, CDR2 FYNNEI. The CDR3 length is 15 residues. The full variable domain, its missing parts supplied by reference TRBV2 and TRBJ1-1, is EPEVTQTPSHQVTQMGQEVILRCVPISNHLYFYWYRQILGQKVEFLVSFYNNEISEKSEIFDDQFSVERPDGSNFTLKIRSTKLEDSAMYFCASISLTGMNTEAFFGQGTRLTVV.

This clone has a handful of counts. This chain uses TRBV2 with TRBJ2-7; 10 bases agree with TRBD1. Germline V gene sequence: CDR1 SNHLY, CDR2 FYNNEI. The CDR3 loop spans 13 amino acids. With V trimmed by 5 bases and J by 6 bases, 4 bases remained unmatched. CDR3 in DNA: TGTGCCAGCAGTCGGGACAGGGGACCCGAGCAGTACTTC. It translates to CASSRDRGPEQYF.